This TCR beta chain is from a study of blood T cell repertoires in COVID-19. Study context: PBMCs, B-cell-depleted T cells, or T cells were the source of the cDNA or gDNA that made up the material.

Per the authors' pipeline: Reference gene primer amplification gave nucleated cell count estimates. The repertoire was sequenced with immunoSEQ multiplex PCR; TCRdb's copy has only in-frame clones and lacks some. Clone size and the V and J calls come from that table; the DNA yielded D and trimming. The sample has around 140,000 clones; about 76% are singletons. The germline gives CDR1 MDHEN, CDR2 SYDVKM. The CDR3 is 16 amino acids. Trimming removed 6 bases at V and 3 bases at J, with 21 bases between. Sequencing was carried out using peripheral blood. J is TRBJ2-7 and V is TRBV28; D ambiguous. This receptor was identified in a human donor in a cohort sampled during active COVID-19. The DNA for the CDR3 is TGTGCCAGCAGAAATAACCCCCTCCTACCTATCTACGAGCAGTACTTC. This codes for CASRNNPLLPIYEQYF. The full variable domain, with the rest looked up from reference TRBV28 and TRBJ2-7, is DVKVTQSSRYLVKRTGEKVFLECVQDMDHENMFWYRQDPGLGLRLIYFSYDVKMKEKGDIPEGYSVSREKKERFSLILESASTNQTSMYLCASRNNPLLPIYEQYFGPGTRLTVT.